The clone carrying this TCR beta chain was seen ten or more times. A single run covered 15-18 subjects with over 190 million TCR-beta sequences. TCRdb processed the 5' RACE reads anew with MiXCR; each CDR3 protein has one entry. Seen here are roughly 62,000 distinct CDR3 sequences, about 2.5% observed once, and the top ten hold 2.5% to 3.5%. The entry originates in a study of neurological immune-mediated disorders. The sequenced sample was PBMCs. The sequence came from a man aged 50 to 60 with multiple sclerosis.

The CDR3 DNA reads TGTGCCAGCAGCATCCTCGGGACAGGGGTAACAGATACGCAGTATTTT. This gives the protein CASSILGTGVTDTQYF. The chain recombines TRBV7-2 with TRBJ2-3, with 10 bases lining up with TRBD1. V shed 5 bases and J 3 bases; nucleotides not matched to a gene: 8. The CDR3 extends over 16 amino acids. Germline CDR1 and CDR2: SGHTA and FQGNSA.